This TCR beta chain was sequenced for a study of blood T cell repertoires in COVID-19. Study-wide background: From the United States, Italy and Spain came samples of acute and convalescent COVID-19. T cells, B-cell-depleted T cells, or PBMCs provided the cDNA or gDNA that served as material.

In the authors' methods: Reference gene primer amplification yielded estimated nucleated cell counts. Here immunoSEQ multiplex PCR was the method, and the copy in TCRdb shows in-frame clones only, minus some. That table furnishes V, J and clone size, whereas the DNA furnished D and trimming. The sample records around 220,000 clones, 84% being singletons. V lost 4 bases to trimming and J lost 8 bases; unmatched junction nucleotides: 10. The CDR3 runs 15 residues. Germline V gene data show CDR1 as LNHDA and CDR2 as SQIVND (reference sequence). The chain combines TRBV19 with TRBJ2-4, with TRBD1 identical over 8 bases. Material for sequencing was peripheral blood. This TCR derives from a man aged 25-40 years with active or convalescent COVID-19. CDR3 sequence: CASSSVEDREYIQYF. The CDR3 region has the DNA TGTGCCAGTAGTAGCGTAGAGGACAGGGAGTACATTCAGTACTTC.